This T cell receptor beta chain is from a study of beta chain features in type 1 diabetes (dated by TCRdb to 2016 to 2019). A note on the overall study: Patients and healthy donors did not differ in mean age, gender distribution, total cell number or subset yield. A total of 107,917,701 sorted cells were examined across all samples, and the number of cells per subset was strongly correlated with RNA yield. The study compared TCRB repertoires of sorted circulating CD4+ T cell subsets between recently diagnosed type 1 diabetes patients and matched healthy donors. Regulatory and stem cell-like memory subsets were obtained from only 8 patients and about 8 healthy donors, while naive and central memory subsets were obtained from all 30 or so donors. Broader findings and caveats from the paper: Because cDNA was sequenced instead of genomic DNA, highly expressing activated cells could be over-represented, though the groups showed no difference in activation or CD3 levels. Naive, central memory and regulatory TCRB repertoires appeared more similar among patients than among healthy donors. A moderate but significant shortening of TCRB CDR3 length was observed in type 1 diabetes patients in all four CD4+ subsets. Shorter templates might be favored by PCR, yet because patient and control samples were amplified and corrected together, any such skew would affect both groups equally. Only small numbers of individuals were included in the HLA sub-analyses, which left unresolved whether HLA type had any influence on TCRB rearrangement. Fewer insertions and more nucleotide deletions at VDJ recombination sites were observed in patients with type 1 diabetes, implying thymic rearrangement abnormalities.

Counted from cysteine to phenylalanine, this CDR3 has 14 amino acids. The kept DNA is CDR3 alone, 42 bases in frame from the first base. Reading the germline V gene (reference sequence) gives CDR1 MNHNY and CDR2 SVGAGI. V loses 4 bases, J loses 1 base, and the germline ends lie 7 bases apart. The High Capacity cDNA Reverse Transcription Kit was used to reverse transcribe all of the isolated RNA, meaning that expressed TCRB transcripts were what got sequenced. Deep immunoSEQ sequencing was applied to naive, central memory and regulatory T cell samples, giving an average of roughly 3.5 million total reads per sample. After sorted cells were lysed in RLT buffer, RNA was extracted with DNase-treated RNeasy Micro or Mini kits, with the choice depending on cell number. Each cell subset was processed on its own to prevent cross-contamination, while patient and healthy donor samples were processed together. Using the immunoSEQ multiplex PCR, TCRB sequences were amplified from cDNA into 87-bp fragments spanning the CDR3 region. Amplicons were sequenced on the Illumina HiSeq platform. Turning to the authors' computational methods: PCR bias was computationally corrected using synthetic template baselines, reads within Hamming distance 2 were collapsed, and singletons that could not be merged were discarded. By aligning reads against IMGT, V, D and J genes, CDR3 length, and insertions or deletions at six rearrangement sites were assigned. Clonotype counts were normalized to sorted cell number within each subset before computing true diversity and Gini coefficients with the tcR R package. Repertoire sharing was quantified using the overlap coefficient calculated on TCRB nucleotide sequences. As a proxy for the pre-selection repertoire, out-of-frame TCRB sequences from naive cells were analyzed. In TCRdb, the immuneACCESS table is reduced to in-frame sequences with V and J assigned. These tables do not hold every clone; where another copy was compared, an unresolved V gene accounts for under half, and the others remain unexplained. V and J calls and clone size are as listed in that table; D and trimming were resolved from the DNA. The sample table contains roughly 350,000 clones; only one count was recorded for approximately 10% of them. The biggest ten clones account for just over 0.015% of the sample.

Each donor gave one peripheral blood draw, averaging approximately 0.11 L, which was collected into heparinised tubes. Naive, central memory, regulatory and stem cell-like memory CD4+ T cells were sorted on a BD FACSAria II using a panel including CD45RO, CCR7, CD25, CD127, CD95 and CD27. Purity was above 95% for every sorted population. PBMCs were isolated immediately by Lymphoprep density gradient centrifugation and stained directly without culture. To minimize batch effects, samples were stained and sorted in pairs, one healthy donor with one patient per experiment. As regards this clone: Its recognized antigen is unknown. The record has no base qualities; no much larger clone is one base away.

Material for sequencing was naive CD4+ T cells from blood. Read against the paper, the sample's cell subset or site label means: true naive CD4+ T cells. Recombination linked TRBV6-6 to TRBJ2-2; a tentative D call is TRBD1 (5 bases match). This TCR was recovered from a woman in her 30s in good health. In nucleotides, the sequence is TGTGCCAGCAGTTCTACAGGGAACACCGGGGAGCTGTTTTTT. It specifies CASSSTGNTGELFF.